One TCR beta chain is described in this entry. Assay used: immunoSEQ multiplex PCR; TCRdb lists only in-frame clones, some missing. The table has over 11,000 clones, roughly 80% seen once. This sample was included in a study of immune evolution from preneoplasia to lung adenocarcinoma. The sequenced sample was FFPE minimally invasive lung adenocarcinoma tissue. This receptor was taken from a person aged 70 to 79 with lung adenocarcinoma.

DNA for the CDR3: TGTGCCAGCAGCTTGCCCCCGGGACAGGGAATTAAGCATTTT. Its protein is CASSLPPGQGIKHF. The rearrangement uses TRBV5-4 and TRBJ1-5; 9 bases match TRBD1. The CDR3 covers 14 residues. Germline V gives CDR1 SGHNT, CDR2 YYREEE (reference sequence). V trimming: 1 base; J trimming: 14 bases; junction bases outside the gene matches: 10. The whole variable domain, remainder taken from reference TRBV5-4 and TRBJ1-5, is ETGVTQSPTHLIKTRGQQVTLRCSSQSGHNTVSWYQQALGQGPQFIFQYYREEENGRGNFPPRFSGLQFPNYSSELNVNALELDDSALYLCASSLPPGQGIKHFGDGTRLSIL.